This note documents a single T cell receptor (beta chain) sequence. Its cognate antigen has yet to be identified. Per-nucleotide qualities are absent, and no much larger clonotype sits a single base away. The sample is drawn from a study of T-cell memory formation after mild COVID-19 (dated by TCRdb to the early 2020s). With respect to the entire study: TCR sequence clusters from the two donors were found to be largely donor specific. T-cell clones expanding and contracting after mild COVID-19 in a couple of donors were tracked by longitudinal TCRalpha and TCRbeta repertoire sequencing. Two young, previously healthy adult volunteers made up the cohort, one male and one female.

PBMCs were isolated by Ficoll-Paque density gradient centrifugation. Sequencer: Illumina NovaSeq 6000. TCRalpha and TCRbeta cDNA libraries were built by 5'RACE with constant-segment primers, adding sample barcodes and unique molecular identifiers. RNA was extracted from every sample with Trizol reagent. Library amplification was performed in two PCR steps, and a second sample barcode and Illumina TruSeq adapters were introduced in the second step. Sequencing of libraries was performed on an Illumina NovaSeq with 2 x 150 bp paired-end reads. Concerning the study's data processing: Reads were demultiplexed and collapsed into UMI-guided consensus sequences with migec v1.2.7. Using mixcr v2.1.11, UMI consensuses were aligned to TRA and TRB V and J templates and then assembled into clonotypes. Clonotypes were classified as expanded or contracted when called significant by both edgeR and NoisET, with noise models trained on biological replicates. For edgeR calls, a false discovery rate-adjusted p below 0.01 and a log2 fold-change threshold of 1 were applied. As an exploratory analysis of dynamics, max-normalized trajectories of the 1000 most abundant clonotypes were examined by PCA with hierarchical clustering. Separately sequenced CD4+ and CD8+ repertoires were used to assign a CD4 or CD8 phenotype to each responding clone. Using fastp trimming at Q25 and MiXCR clonotype assembly, TCRdb reanalyzed the public sequencing data and kept in-frame beta chains. For every CDR3 protein sequence, its rows merge into one entry that carries the most common genes and DNA. The V and J calls here are based on TCRdb, not the publication. The sample profile shows around 250,000 distinct CDR3 sequences; approximately 10% of them were found once. Roughly 21% of the sample goes to the ten largest clones.

General study outcomes and caveats: SARS-CoV-2 specificity of the second-wave clones peaking on day 37 was not confirmed. Only two mild cases were covered by the study, and larger cohorts that include severe cases with pre-infection samples were considered necessary. Contracting CD4+ clones turned up mainly in the CM and EM memory subsets, whereas EMRA was where CD8+ clones were enriched. Some responding clones were detected in pre-infection memory, suggesting pre-existing cross-reactive memory T cells joined the SARS-CoV-2 response. From day 15 to 85, contracting clones showed balanced CD4/CD8 phenotypes, whereas a second wave of clones that expanded from day 15 to 37 leaned towards CD4+.

This TCR was recovered from a man aged 18 to 30 who had mild COVID-19 (a few samples of this study predate the infection). The sample titles of this study are shuffled in the database, so cell type and time point are left out; the donor was told from shared clones. Sequences were obtained from PBMCs or a T cell subset sorted from them (not recorded which).

The DNA sequence follows: TGTGCCACCAGCAGGGGGGTAGGTCAGCCCCAGCATTTT. The translation is CATSRGVGQPQHF. The V and J genes are TRBV15 and TRBJ1-5, with TRBD1 tentatively as D gene (5 bases match). Via the germline V gene (reference sequence), CDR1 is LNHNV and CDR2 YYDKDF. The trim is 3 bases for V and 6 bases for J, with a gap of 9 bases between the germline ends. From the cysteine through the phenylalanine, the CDR3 covers 13 amino acids. Of the read, only the CDR3 DNA is kept; its 39 bases are in frame from base 1.